Each of the 18 T cell receptor beta chains below was sequenced from the same sample in a study of blood T cell repertoires in COVID-19. Repertoires were generated with immunoSEQ multiplex PCR, while TCRdb's copy carries only in-frame clones and drops some. The table shows some 140,000 clones, with roughly 90% occurring only once. The sequencing sample was made of peripheral blood. The origin of the receptors is a man between 65 and 80 years old with active COVID-19.

The chain employs TRBV3-1 (or the pseudogene TRBV3-2) and TRBJ2-1; 9 bases fit TRBD2. Germline values: CDR1 LGHDT, CDR2 YNNKEL (reference sequence). This CDR3 is built from 15 residues. J gave up 9 bases and V 0 bases, and 6 bases lay outside the gene matches. The CDR3 loop is CASSQDLAGRGEQFF. CDR3 DNA: TGTGCCAGCAGCCAAGACCTAGCGGGAAGGGGTGAGCAGTTCTTC.

The J gene is TRBJ2-1, the V gene TRBV11-2; 12 bases match TRBD2. Trimming removed 5 bases from V and 4 bases from J; junction bases left unmatched: 3. This CDR3 is 15 amino acids long. The germline CDR1 and CDR2 sequences are SGHAT and FQNNGV. The CDR3 DNA is TGTGCCAGCAGCCCGACTAGCGGGAGTTACAATGAGCAGTTCTTC. Translated: CASSPTSGSYNEQFF.

V is TRBV27 and J is TRBJ2-7; D not certain. Germline values: CDR1 MNHEY, CDR2 SMNVEV (reference sequence). The CDR3 covers 14 residues. Trimming took off 2 bases at V and 2 bases at J, with 10 bases between the two ends. CDR3 protein: CASSLGDGPYEQYF. CDR3 nucleotides: TGTGCCAGCAGTTTAGGAGACGGTCCCTACGAGCAGTACTTC.

This chain uses TRBV27 with TRBJ1-4, with D unresolved. Trimming shortened V by 8 bases and J by 4 bases, and 14 bases separated the two germline ends. CDR3 length: 14 amino acids. Per the germline V gene, CDR1 is MNHEY and CDR2 is SMNVEV (reference sequence). CDR3 coding DNA: TGTGCCAGCGGTAGAACGATCTTTAATGAAAAACTGTTTTTT. Its translation is CASGRTIFNEKLFF.

This chain links TRBV4-3 with TRBJ2-5, with D perhaps matching TRBD2 (6 bases). V shed 1 base and J shed 4 bases, with 13 bases lying between them. The CDR3 has 15 residues. Germline CDR1 reads LGHNA; CDR2 reads YSLEER. CDR3 loop: CASSQGTVGGETQYF. DNA of the CDR3: TGCGCCAGCAGCCAAGGGACGGTCGGGGGAGAGACCCAGTACTTC.

V gene TRBV6-6 combines with J gene TRBJ1-2; weak D call: TRBD1 (6 bases). V was cut by 7 bases and J by 3 bases, with 12 bases left in between. Looked up from germline, CDR1 is MNHNY and CDR2 is SVGAGI (reference sequence). This CDR3 contains 13 residues. The CDR3 nucleotides are TGTGCCAGCACGATGGGGGCCGACTATGGCTACACCTTC. It is translated as CASTMGADYGYTF.

This chain connects TRBV5-4 to TRBJ1-2, with D perhaps TRBD1 (5 bases). The CDR3 sequence is 14 residues long. Trimming took off 0 bases at V and 4 bases at J, with 10 bases between the two ends. The V gene's germline CDR1 is SGHNT and CDR2 YYREEE (reference sequence). The CDR3 coding sequence is TGTGCCAGCAGCTTGGCAGGGCCATCCTATGGCTACACCTTC. Translation: CASSLAGPSYGYTF.

This chain connects TRBV10-3 to TRBJ2-2, with D maybe TRBD2 (5 bases). The V end lost 4 bases, the J end lost 8 bases, and 14 bases lay between the germline ends. The CDR3 has 14 amino acids. From germline, CDR1 is ENHRY and CDR2 SYGVKD. The CDR3, as DNA: TGTGCCATCAGTGGCGGAGCGGCAAGTGGGGAGCTGTTTTTT. This gives the protein CAISGGAASGELFF.

The chain combines TRBV4-1 with TRBJ2-5, with TRBD2 identical over 9 bases. CDR3 size: 15 residues. The germline V gene encodes CDR1 MGHRA and CDR2 YSYEKL. The V segment lost 3 bases and the J segment 1 base; nucleotides outside the gene matches: 3. The CDR3 sequence: CASSHNSGGQETQYF. The CDR3 DNA reads TGCGCCAGCAGCCACAATAGCGGGGGCCAAGAGACCCAGTACTTC.

The V and J genes are TRBV5-8 and TRBJ2-7, with 9 bases identical to TRBD2. Per the germline V gene, CDR1 is SGHTS and CDR2 is YDEGEE. The trim removed 0 bases at V and 1 base at J, leaving 5 bases unmatched. The CDR3 is 16 amino acids. CDR3 region: CASSLAWGLASYEQYF. The CDR3 DNA reads as TGTGCCAGCAGCTTGGCGTGGGGACTAGCTTCCTACGAGCAGTACTTC.

The chain has TRBV4-1 and TRBJ2-7; D is ambiguous. Trimming removed 2 bases at V and 0 bases at J, with 8 bases between. The CDR3 loop spans 14 amino acids. Germline V gives CDR1 MGHRA, CDR2 YSYEKL. Here the CDR3 reads CASSQITTSYEQYF. In DNA, the CDR3 is TGCGCCAGCAGCCAAATTACTACCTCCTACGAGCAGTACTTC.

The chain couples TRBV24-1 to TRBJ2-1; the match to TRBD1 covers 9 bases. Trimming cost V 1 base and J 2 bases; bases outside gene matches: 14. From germline, CDR1 is KGHDR and CDR2 SFDVKD. CDR3 length: 20 amino acids. The CDR3 DNA is TGTGCCACCAGTGATTTCCCCCCGGGACAGGGAAGAAGAGCCTACAATGAGCAGTTCTTC. It yields the protein CATSDFPPGQGRRAYNEQFF.

The chain is built from TRBV29-1 and TRBJ1-2, with D unclear. The CDR3 extends over 13 amino acids. In germline, CDR1 is SQVTM, CDR2 ANQGSEA. Trimming cost V 3 bases and J 1 base, with 9 bases left between them. The CDR3 loop is CSVEEALNYGYTF. CDR3 bases: TGCAGCGTTGAGGAGGCCCTTAACTATGGCTACACCTTC.

The V and J genes are TRBV5-1 and TRBJ2-7; TRBD2 is a possible D gene (6 bases). This CDR3 is 13 amino acids long. Germline CDR1 SGHRS, CDR2 YFSETQ. The ends were cut back, 4 bases at V and 0 bases at J, with 8 bases in the middle. CDR3 sequence: CASSAAGSYEQYF. The CDR3 DNA is TGCGCCAGCAGCGCAGCGGGCTCCTACGAGCAGTACTTC.

V and J are TRBV2 and TRBJ2-3; TRBD1 agrees at 9 bases. J lost 4 bases, V lost 5 bases, and 7 bases had no gene match. Germline V gene data show CDR1 as SNHLY and CDR2 as FYNNEI. The CDR3 spans 15 residues. In DNA, the CDR3 is TGTGCCAGCAGTCGAGGACAGGGGAGGGCAGATACGCAGTATTTT. Translating gives CASSRGQGRADTQYF.

This chain links TRBV4-1 with TRBJ2-7; a possible D gene is TRBD2 (6 bases). Trimming removed 1 base from V and 2 bases from J, with 12 bases in between. The CDR3 is 15 residues long. CDR1 MGHRA and CDR2 YSYEKL come from the germline V gene. CDR3 coding DNA: TGCGCCAGCAGCCAAGTAAGCGGGTCAGCCTACGAGCAGTACTTC. Protein sequence: CASSQVSGSAYEQYF.

This chain links TRBV24-1 with TRBJ2-5, with TRBD1 as a possible D gene (6 bases). Deletions cut 2 bases from V and 3 bases from J, with 15 bases between. Germline CDR1 reads KGHDR; CDR2 reads SFDVKD. The CDR3 has 16 amino acids. The chain's CDR3 is CATSDSLPGAEETQYF. The CDR3 nucleotides read TGTGCCACCAGTGATTCCCTCCCAGGGGCCGAAGAGACCCAGTACTTC.

This clone was counted only a few times. V usage is TRBV5-1 and J usage is TRBJ1-6, with TRBD1 matching 8 bases. The germline V gene encodes CDR1 SGHRS and CDR2 YFSETQ. This CDR3 region has 15 residues. V dropped 3 bases and J dropped 5; count of bases not matched to a gene: 4. This CDR3 reads CASSSQGADNSPLHF. The DNA for the CDR3 is TGCGCCAGCAGCTCCCAGGGGGCAGATAATTCACCCCTCCACTTT.